This T cell receptor (beta chain) was observed in a study of blood T cells in healthy people across ages. A second about 7 to 11 cycle PCR used barcoded and J-beta primers. TCRdb ran MiXCR on the 5' RACE reads and lists one entry per CDR3 protein. The sample holds roughly 790,000 distinct CDR3 sequences, about 40% seen once. The clonotype originates from a woman aged 55-70 years in good health. Sequenced material: blood.

CDR3 sequence reads: CASGQENYEQYF. In nucleotides, the CDR3 is TGTGCCAGCGGGCAGGAAAACTACGAGCAGTACTTC. The chain employs TRBV28 and TRBJ2-5; no reliable D call. The DNA end lines up better with TRBJ2-7; the J call may be wrong. This CDR3 has 12 residues. CDR1 and CDR2 (germline): MDHEN, SYDVKM.